This passage covers 14 T cell receptor beta chains from one sample sequenced in a study of vaccination and CD4 T cells after COVID-19. Indicated treatment: roughly ten-day PBMC culture with coronavirus spike peptide pools or control peptides (ViraFEST assay). Their antigens are not known. Cultured CD4+ T cells had their DNA profiled by the Oncomine TCR Beta short-read assay. Each CDR3 protein gets one entry after TCRdb re-called the PCR reads with MiXCR. The sample includes around 18,000 distinct CDR3 sequences, around 75% seen only once; the top ten take more than 15%. Input material: CD4+ T cells from blood, cultured in vitro. The receptor source for this set is a human donor who had recovered from COVID-19.

V and J are TRBV20-1 and TRBJ2-3; perhaps D is TRBD1 or TRBD2 (6 bases each). Trimming took 3 bases from V and 2 from J, leaving 12 bases between them. The CDR3 spans 14 residues. Germline-derived CDR1 and CDR2 are DFQATT and SNEGSKA (reference sequence). CDR3 in amino acids: CSASLPGATDTQYF. CDR3 in DNA: TGCAGTGCTAGTCTCCCGGGGGCCACAGATACGCAGTATTTT.

V and J are TRBV7-7 and TRBJ1-1; 8 positions agree with TRBD1. From germline, CDR1 is SSHAT and CDR2 FNYEAQ (reference sequence). The CDR3 is 15 residues long. V dropped 6 bases and J dropped 3; count of bases not matched to a gene: 9. Written as DNA, the CDR3 is TGTGCCAGCAGTATGCAGGGGGCAGGGGACACTGAAGCTTTCTTT. It translates to CASSMQGAGDTEAFF.

The V gene is TRBV20-1, the J gene TRBJ1-1, with TRBD1 matching over 9 bases. This CDR3 contains 14 residues. Trimming took 4 bases from V and 3 from J; bases not matched to a gene: 6. The germline V gene has CDR1 DFQATT and CDR2 SNEGSKA (reference sequence). The CDR3 region has the DNA TGCAGTGCTACCAGACAGGGGGTCGACACTGAAGCTTTCTTT. Its translation is CSATRQGVDTEAFF.

The J gene is TRBJ1-5, the V gene TRBV3-1; D may be TRBD1 (5 bases). V was cut by 1 base and J by 7 bases, with 11 bases left in between. CDR3 length: 14 amino acids. Per the germline V gene, CDR1 is LGHDT and CDR2 is YNNKEL (reference sequence). The CDR3 DNA reads as TGTGCCAGCAGCCAAGGAGGGGTTAGGCAGCCCCAGCATTTT. Translation gives CASSQGGVRQPQHF.

This rearrangement joins TRBV18 to TRBJ2-7; D may correspond to TRBD1 or TRBD2 (5 bases each). Germline V CDR1 and CDR2: KGHSH, LQKENI. This CDR3 has 14 amino acids. Trimming shortened V by 5 bases and J by 1 base, and 12 bases separated the two germline ends. DNA for the CDR3: TGTGCCAGCTCAAGCGGACAAGCTTCCTACGAGCAGTACTTC. Protein sequence: CASSSGQASYEQYF.

This clonotype came up once. The chain joins TRBV7-9 to TRBJ1-1, with 9 bases identical to TRBD1. CDR3 length: 16 residues. After removal of 7 bases from V and 4 bases from J, the junction contained 13 bases not matched to a gene. Per the germline V gene, CDR1 is SEHNR and CDR2 is FQNEAQ (reference sequence). CDR3 residues: CASNDLDRGRGTEAFF. CDR3 nucleotides: TGTGCCAGCAACGATTTGGACAGGGGTAGAGGCACTGAAGCTTTCTTT.

The V call is TRBV20-1, the J call TRBJ1-1; D is possibly TRBD1 (6 bases). The CDR3 spans 13 residues. Trimming stripped 4 bases from V and 7 bases from J, with 16 bases between. Germline CDR1 and CDR2: DFQATT and SNEGSKA (reference sequence). In DNA, the CDR3 is TGCAGTGCTAACCAACAGGGTGGCTTTGAAGCTTTCTTT. Translating gives CSANQQGGFEAFF.

The chain has TRBV20-1 and TRBJ1-6; perhaps TRBD1 as D (6 bases). The germline V gene has CDR1 DFQATT and CDR2 SNEGSKA (reference sequence). Trimming pared 3 bases from V and 10 bases from J, leaving 13 bases between. The CDR3 consists of 13 residues. CDR3 in DNA: TGCAGTGCTAGGGGCGGGGGCGGATCACCCCTCCACTTT. This codes for CSARGGGGSPLHF.

The rearrangement links TRBV28 to TRBJ2-5; no definite D call. Trimming stripped 3 bases from V and 4 bases from J, with 15 bases between. CDR3 length: 15 residues. Germline CDR1 and CDR2: MDHEN and SYDVKM. CDR3 in DNA: TGTGCCAGCAGTTTTTCCGGGTTGATCGGAGAGACCCAGTACTTC. Encoded protein: CASSFSGLIGETQYF.

The genes are TRBV5-1 and TRBJ1-5, with D possibly matching TRBD1 (5 bases). V lost 0 bases to trimming and J lost 7 bases, with 8 bases between them. This CDR3 contains 13 residues. The germline gives CDR1 SGHRS, CDR2 YFSETQ. CDR3: CASSLARVQPQHF. The CDR3 nucleotides read TGCGCCAGCAGCTTGGCCAGGGTCCAGCCCCAGCATTTT.

This clonotype was picked up a small number of times. This rearrangement joins TRBV20-1 to TRBJ1-6; TRBD1 is a possible D gene (5 bases). This CDR3 region has 16 residues. The V gene lost 5 bases and the J gene lost 6 bases, with 20 bases spanning the gap. Per germline, CDR1 DFQATT and CDR2 SNEGSKA (reference sequence). This CDR3 reads CSAHLSRGAGNSPLHF. As DNA, the CDR3 is TGCAGTGCTCATCTATCTCGAGGGGCCGGTAATTCACCCCTCCACTTT.

This sequence joins TRBV4-3 and TRBJ1-5; possible D gene TRBD1, 6 bases. With 3 bases removed from V and 0 bases from J, the gap between germline ends came to 18 bases. Germline assignment: CDR1 LGHNA and CDR2 YSLEER. CDR3 length equals 18 residues. In nucleotides, the CDR3 is TGCGCCAGCAGCCACTGTGGAGGACAGCCCATTAGCAATCAGCCCCAGCATTTT. This translates into CASSHCGGQPISNQPQHF.

The CDR3 sequence: CASSQCREQQLRYQPQHF. DNA for the CDR3: TGCGCCAGCAGTCAATGTCGGGAACAACAGCTTCGTTATCAGCCCCAGCATTTT. The V and J genes are TRBV23-1 and TRBJ1-5; no clear D gene. TRBV23-1 is designated an ORF whose function remains uncertain. This CDR3 spans 18 amino acids. Between the trimmed V and J ends, which lost 1 base and 5 bases, there was a span of 21 bases.

V gene TRBV20-1 combines with J gene TRBJ2-5, with 7 nucleotides matching TRBD1. Germline lookup yields CDR1 DFQATT and CDR2 SNEGSKA (reference sequence). V lost 5 bases and J lost 7; bases outside the gene matches: 10. The CDR3 consists of 13 residues. The CDR3 nucleotides read TGCAGTGCTTCAAGGGACAGTCAGGGGACCCAGTACTTC. It is translated as CSASRDSQGTQYF.